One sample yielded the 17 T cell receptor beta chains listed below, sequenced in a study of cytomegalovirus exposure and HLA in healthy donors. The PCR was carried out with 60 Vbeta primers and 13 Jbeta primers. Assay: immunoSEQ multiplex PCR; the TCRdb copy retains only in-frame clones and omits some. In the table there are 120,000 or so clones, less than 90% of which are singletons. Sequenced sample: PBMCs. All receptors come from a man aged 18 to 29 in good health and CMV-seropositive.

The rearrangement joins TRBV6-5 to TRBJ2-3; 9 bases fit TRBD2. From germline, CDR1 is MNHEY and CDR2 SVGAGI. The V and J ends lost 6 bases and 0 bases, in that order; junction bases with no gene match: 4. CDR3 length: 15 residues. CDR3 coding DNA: TGTGCCAGCAGCGATCTAGCGGGAAGCACAGATACGCAGTATTTT. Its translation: CASSDLAGSTDTQYF.

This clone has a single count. CDR3: CASSMGLRETQYF. Written as DNA, the CDR3 is TGTGCCAGTAGTATGGGACTAAGGGAGACCCAGTACTTC. The V and J genes are TRBV19 and TRBJ2-5, with TRBD2 identical over 7 bases. The CDR3 is 13 amino acids. The V gene end was trimmed by 3 bases and the J gene end by 5 bases; junction bases not matched to a gene: 3. Germline V gives CDR1 LNHDA, CDR2 SQIVND (reference sequence).

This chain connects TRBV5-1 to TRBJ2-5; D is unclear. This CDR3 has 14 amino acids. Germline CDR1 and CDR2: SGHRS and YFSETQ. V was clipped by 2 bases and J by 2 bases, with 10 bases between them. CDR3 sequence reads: CASSLTNLQETQYF. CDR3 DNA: TGCGCCAGCAGCTTAACAAACCTTCAAGAGACCCAGTACTTC.

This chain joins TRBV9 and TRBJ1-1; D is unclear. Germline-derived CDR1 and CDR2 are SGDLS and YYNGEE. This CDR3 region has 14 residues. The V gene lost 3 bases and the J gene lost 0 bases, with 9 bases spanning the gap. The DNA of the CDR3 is TGTGCCAGCAGCGCGGAGACGTTGAACACTGAAGCTTTCTTT. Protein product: CASSAETLNTEAFF.

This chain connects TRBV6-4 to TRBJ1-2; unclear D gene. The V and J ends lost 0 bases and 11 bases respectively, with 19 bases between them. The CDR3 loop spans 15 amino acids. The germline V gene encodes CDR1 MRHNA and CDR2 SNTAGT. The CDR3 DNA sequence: TGTGCCAGCAGTGACTCGCGAGGGCCCACTCCGGGGTACACCTTC. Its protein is CASSDSRGPTPGYTF.

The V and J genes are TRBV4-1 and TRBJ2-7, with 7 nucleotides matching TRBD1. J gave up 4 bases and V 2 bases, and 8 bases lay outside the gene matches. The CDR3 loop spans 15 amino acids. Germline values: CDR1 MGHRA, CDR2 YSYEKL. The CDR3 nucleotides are TGCGCCAGCAGCCAAAAAAACAGGGGCAGTTACGAGCAGTACTTC. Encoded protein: CASSQKNRGSYEQYF.

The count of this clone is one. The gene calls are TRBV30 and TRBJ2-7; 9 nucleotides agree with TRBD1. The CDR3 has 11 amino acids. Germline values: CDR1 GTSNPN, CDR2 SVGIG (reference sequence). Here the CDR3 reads CAGTGLDEQYF. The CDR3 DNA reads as TGTGCGGGGACAGGGCTCGACGAGCAGTACTTC.

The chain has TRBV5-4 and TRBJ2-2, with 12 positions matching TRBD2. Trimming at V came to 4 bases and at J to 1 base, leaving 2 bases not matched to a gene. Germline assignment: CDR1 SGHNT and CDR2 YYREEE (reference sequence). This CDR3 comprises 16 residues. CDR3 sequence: CASSPTSGGNTGELFF. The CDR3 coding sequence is TGTGCCAGCAGCCCGACTAGCGGGGGGAACACCGGGGAGCTGTTTTTT.

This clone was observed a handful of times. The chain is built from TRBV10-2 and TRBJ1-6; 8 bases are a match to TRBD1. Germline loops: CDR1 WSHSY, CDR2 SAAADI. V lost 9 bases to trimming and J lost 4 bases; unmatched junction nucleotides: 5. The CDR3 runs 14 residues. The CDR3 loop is CARGTGEYNSPLHF. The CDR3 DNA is TGCGCCAGAGGGACAGGTGAATATAATTCACCCCTCCACTTT.

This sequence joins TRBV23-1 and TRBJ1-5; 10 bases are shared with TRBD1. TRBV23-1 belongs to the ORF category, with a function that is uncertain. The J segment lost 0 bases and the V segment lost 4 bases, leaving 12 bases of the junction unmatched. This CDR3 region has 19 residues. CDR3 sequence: CASSPRADRGFFSNQPQHF. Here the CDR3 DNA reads TGCGCCAGCAGTCCACGGGCGGACAGGGGGTTCTTTAGCAATCAGCCCCAGCATTTT.

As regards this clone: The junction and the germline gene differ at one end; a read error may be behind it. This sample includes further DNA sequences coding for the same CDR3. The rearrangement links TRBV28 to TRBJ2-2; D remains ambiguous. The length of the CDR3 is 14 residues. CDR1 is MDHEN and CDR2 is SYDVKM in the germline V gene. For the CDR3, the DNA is TGCGCCAGCAGTTCCGGTGAGACACCCGGGGAGCTGTTTTTT. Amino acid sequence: CASSSGETPGELFF.

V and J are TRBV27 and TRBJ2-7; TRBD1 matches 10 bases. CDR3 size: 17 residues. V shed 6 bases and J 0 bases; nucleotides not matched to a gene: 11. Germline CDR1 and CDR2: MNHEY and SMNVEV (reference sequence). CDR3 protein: CASSTMTGGYSSYEQYF. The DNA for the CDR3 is TGTGCCAGCAGCACTATGACAGGGGGCTATTCCTCCTACGAGCAGTACTTC.

The CDR3 here is CASSRTVNTEAFF. In DNA form, the CDR3 reads TGTGCCAGCAGTCGGACAGTGAACACTGAAGCTTTCTTT. J is TRBJ1-1 and V is TRBV6-1, with D possibly TRBD1 on 6 matching bases. The germline CDR1 and CDR2 sequences are MNHNS and SASEGT. V was cut by 5 bases and J by 0 bases, with 7 bases left in between. CDR3 length equals 13 residues.

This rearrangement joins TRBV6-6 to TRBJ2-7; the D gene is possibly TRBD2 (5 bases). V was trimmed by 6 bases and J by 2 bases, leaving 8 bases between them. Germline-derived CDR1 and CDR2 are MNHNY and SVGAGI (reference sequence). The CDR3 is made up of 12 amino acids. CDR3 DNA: TGTGCCAGCAGGATGACTACCTACGAGCAGTACTTC. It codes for CASRMTTYEQYF.

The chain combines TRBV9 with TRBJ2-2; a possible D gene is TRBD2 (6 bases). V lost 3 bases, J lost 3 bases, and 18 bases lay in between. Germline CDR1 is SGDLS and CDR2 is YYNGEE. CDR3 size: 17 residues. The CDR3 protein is CASSAPSRGSYTGELFF. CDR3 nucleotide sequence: TGTGCCAGCAGCGCTCCCTCTCGGGGGTCGTACACCGGGGAGCTGTTTTTT.

This CDR3 reads CASSRGQSYGYTF. The CDR3 DNA is TGTGCCAGCAGTCGGGGACAGTCCTATGGCTACACCTTC. The chain joins TRBV2 to TRBJ1-2; 7 nucleotides align to TRBD1. The V gene end was trimmed by 5 bases and the J gene end by 4 bases; junction bases not matched to a gene: 4. The CDR3 sequence is 13 residues long. CDR1 and CDR2 from the germline V gene are SNHLY and FYNNEI.

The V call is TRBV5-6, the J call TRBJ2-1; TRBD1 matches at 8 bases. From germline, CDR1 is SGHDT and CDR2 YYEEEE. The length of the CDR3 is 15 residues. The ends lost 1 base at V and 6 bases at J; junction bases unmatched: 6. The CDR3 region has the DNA TGTGCCAGCAGCTTGATCGGACAGGGAACCAATGAGCAGTTCTTC. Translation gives CASSLIGQGTNEQFF.